Below, 8 T cell receptor beta chains from the same sample are listed, as sequenced in a study of vaccination and CD4 T cells after COVID-19. Sample treatment: roughly 10-day PBMC culture with coronavirus spike peptide pools or control peptides (ViraFEST assay). Researchers collected the unexposed donor's CD4+ T cells before the COVID-19 pandemic (2011-2018). These receptors have no known antigen. Cultured CD4+ T cells had their DNA profiled by the Oncomine TCR Beta short-read assay. TCRdb ran MiXCR on the PCR reads and lists one entry per CDR3 protein. The sample records about 1,400 distinct CDR3 sequences, 45% to 50% being singletons. Sequenced: CD4+ T cells from blood, cultured in vitro. All receptors derive from a human donor in good health.

This clonotype was picked up a small number of times. This chain uses TRBV7-3 with TRBJ2-3; TRBD2 might be the D (6 bases). Between the trimmed V and J ends, which lost 2 bases and 7 bases, there was a span of 13 bases. The germline V gene has CDR1 SGHTA and CDR2 FQGTGA. The CDR3 consists of 14 residues. CDR3 sequence: CASSLGGGRNTQYF. The DNA of the CDR3 is TGTGCCAGCAGCTTAGGCGGAGGGAGAAATACGCAGTATTTT. Drawing the rest from reference TRBV7-3 and TRBJ2-3, the complete variable domain is GAGVSQTPSNKVTEKGKYVELRCDPISGHTALYWYRQSLGQGPEFLIYFQGTGAADDSGLPNDRFFAVRPEGSVSTLKIQRTERGDSAVYLCASSLGGGRNTQYFGPGTRLTVL.

The table lists this clonotype with a few counts. The chain carries TRBV19 and TRBJ2-7; 7 bases are a match to TRBD1. This CDR3 contains 16 residues. From germline, CDR1 is LNHDA and CDR2 SQIVND (reference sequence). V shed 6 bases and J 0 bases; nucleotides not matched to a gene: 11. The CDR3 DNA reads TGTGCCAGTAGCCAAGACTCGGGACAGAGCTCCTACGAGCAGTACTTC. Protein: CASSQDSGQSSYEQYF.

This chain links TRBV25-1 with TRBJ2-3, with 14 positions matching TRBD2. The germline CDR1 and CDR2 sequences are MGHDK and SYGVNS. The CDR3 has 15 amino acids. After removal of 5 bases from V and 7 bases from J, the junction contained 5 bases not matched to a gene. The CDR3 protein is CASSTGTSGSYTQYF. CDR3 in DNA: TGTGCCAGCAGTACCGGGACTAGCGGGAGTTATACGCAGTATTTT. Using reference TRBV25-1 and TRBJ2-3 for the parts outside the CDR3, the full variable domain is EADIYQTPRYLVIGTGKKITLECSQTMGHDKMYWYQQDPGMELHLIHYSYGVNSTEKGDLSSESTVSRIRTEHFPLTLESARPSHTSQYLCASSTGTSGSYTQYFGPGTRLTVL.

This clonotype has more than one count but fewer than ten. V is TRBV10-3 and J is TRBJ1-5; D is uncertain. Germline CDR1 is ENHRY and CDR2 is SYGVKD. The length of the CDR3 is 12 residues. Trimming stripped 2 bases from V and 9 bases from J, with 8 bases between. The DNA for the CDR3 is TGTGCCATCAGTGAGCAAAATACGCCCCAGCATTTT. Protein: CAISEQNTPQHF.

The chain uses TRBV4-3 and TRBJ1-6; D remains ambiguous. CDR1 and CDR2 from the germline V gene are LGHNA and YSLEER. CDR3 length: 15 residues. With 0 bases removed from V and 4 bases from J, the gap between germline ends came to 7 bases. The CDR3, as DNA: TGCGCCAGCAGCCAAGAAGCAGTTTATAATTCACCCCTCCACTTT. This sequence encodes CASSQEAVYNSPLHF.

This sequence joins TRBV29-1 and TRBJ2-7; TRBD2 matches 9 bases. Looked up from germline, CDR1 is SQVTM and CDR2 is ANQGSEA. Trimming cost V 7 bases and J 0 bases; bases outside gene matches: 7. The CDR3 has 14 residues. CDR3 coding DNA: TGCAGCGGCCGAAGCGGGAGGCTCTCCTACGAGCAGTACTTC. This codes for CSGRSGRLSYEQYF.

This chain joins TRBV7-2 and TRBJ2-7, with a tentative D call TRBD1 (5 bases). This CDR3 contains 13 residues. Germline lookup yields CDR1 SGHTA and CDR2 FQGNSA. V was shortened by 5 bases and J by 5 bases, with 13 bases between the two germline ends. The CDR3 spells CASSPQGRDEQYF. DNA for the CDR3: TGTGCCAGCAGCCCCCAGGGAAGAGACGAGCAGTACTTC.

V gene TRBV5-1 combines with J gene TRBJ2-7; 12 nucleotides match TRBD2. Per the germline V gene, CDR1 is SGHRS and CDR2 is YFSETQ. J gave up 6 bases and V 5 bases, and 18 bases lay outside the gene matches. This CDR3 has 18 residues. This CDR3 reads CASSIQGATSGSGFEQYF. The CDR3 DNA is TGCGCCAGCAGTATACAAGGGGCGACTAGCGGGAGTGGTTTCGAGCAGTACTTC.